This T cell receptor (beta chain) is drawn from a study of T cell responses to AZD1222 COVID-19 vaccine. A note on this clone: The target antigen is unknown. The sample contains more than one DNA sequence encoding this CDR3.

Pooling covered second doses at about 4 or about 12 weeks. Regarding the study as a whole: Donors were mostly white British, more females; clonal diversity possibly underestimated. It was only a handful of AZD1222 recipients who were seropositive at baseline.

V lost 2 bases to trimming and J lost 2 bases, with 7 bases between them. This CDR3 region has 13 residues. Germline CDR1 and CDR2: SGDLS and YYNGEE. Profiled with immunoSEQ multiplex PCR; TCRdb holds only in-frame clones, not every one. Among 150,000 to 200,000 clones listed, around 92% were seen once. The chain has TRBV9 and TRBJ1-1; D not resolved. This TCR came from an adult who received the AZD1222 COVID-19 vaccine. Sample: peripheral blood, taken 28 days after the second AZD1222 dose. The CDR3 here is CASSVGSNTEAFF. CDR3 nucleotide sequence: TGTGCCAGCAGCGTTGGATCTAACACTGAAGCTTTCTTT. The complete variable domain, with remaining parts taken from reference TRBV9 and TRBJ1-1, reads DSGVTQTPKHLITATGQRVTLRCSPRSGDLSVYWYQQSLDQGLQFLIQYYNGEERAKGNILERFSAQQFPDLHSELNLSSLELGDSALYFCASSVGSNTEAFFGQGTRLTVV.